This TCR beta chain was retrieved from a study of T cells after yellow fever vaccination. Study conclusions and caveats: From the bulk population, abundant clonotypes could contaminate and appear within FACS-sorted repertoires.

This clonotype has more than one count but fewer than ten. Its antigen is unknown. Germline values: CDR1 SGHTA, CDR2 FQGNSA. V was clipped by 0 bases and J by 2 bases, with 6 bases between them. The CDR3 has 14 amino acids. Using its own MiXCR run on the 5' RACE reads, TCRdb lists one record per CDR3 protein. The data contain some 260,000 distinct CDR3 sequences, roughly 4.8% of them singletons. The receptor was derived from a man in his late teens or twenties who received the YFV17D yellow fever vaccine. The chain couples TRBV7-2 to TRBJ2-3; D unclear. The sequencing used CD4+ T cells sorted from PBMCs, collected on the day of the yellow fever booster vaccination. The CDR3 bases are TGTGCCAGCAGCTTAGCACCGCACACAGATACGCAGTATTTT. Translating it yields CASSLAPHTDTQYF. The full variable domain, with the rest looked up from reference TRBV7-2 and TRBJ2-3, is GAGVSQSPSNKVTEKGKDVELRCDPISGHTALYWYRQSLGQGLEFLIYFQGNSAPDKSGLPSDRFSAERTGGSVSTLTIQRTQQEDSAVYLCASSLAPHTDTQYFGPGTRLTVL.